This T cell receptor beta chain originates from a study of T cells in localized non-small cell lung cancer. Assay used: immunoSEQ multiplex PCR; TCRdb lists only in-frame clones, some missing. The sample carries 14,000 to 15,000 clones, around 85% recorded once. The germline V gene has CDR1 LNHDA and CDR2 SQIVND (reference sequence). V lost 6 bases, J lost 4 bases, and 21 bases lay in between. The CDR3 runs 16 residues. As for this clone: Antigen specificity is unknown.

Study conclusions and caveats: The greatest T cell clonality was found in uninvolved adjacent lung (higher than in tumor). Researchers found a median around 61 of the top 100 tumor clones in adjacent lung.

This chain connects TRBV19 to TRBJ1-1; D perhaps matches TRBD1 (5 bases). Sample: peripheral blood, taken before any cancer treatment. The sequence derives from a woman aged 40-70 years with stage I lung adenocarcinoma. CDR3 in DNA: TGTGCCAGTAGCCCCGACCTGGGGGGAGTCACCACTGAAGCTTTCTTT. The encoded protein is CASSPDLGGVTTEAFF.